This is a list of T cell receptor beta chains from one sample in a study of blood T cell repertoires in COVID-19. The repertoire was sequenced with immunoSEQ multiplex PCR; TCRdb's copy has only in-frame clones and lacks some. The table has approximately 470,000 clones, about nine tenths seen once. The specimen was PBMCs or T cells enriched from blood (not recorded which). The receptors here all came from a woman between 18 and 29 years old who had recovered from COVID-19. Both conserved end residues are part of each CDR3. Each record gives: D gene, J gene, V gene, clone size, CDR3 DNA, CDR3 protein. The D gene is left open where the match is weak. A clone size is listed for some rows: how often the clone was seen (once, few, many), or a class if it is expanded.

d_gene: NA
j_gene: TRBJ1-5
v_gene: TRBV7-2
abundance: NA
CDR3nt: TGTGCCAGCAGCACGGGGACACCCGATCAGCCCCAGCATTTT
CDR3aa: CASSTGTPDQPQHF

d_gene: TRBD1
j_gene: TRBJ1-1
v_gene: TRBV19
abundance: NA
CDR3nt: TGTGCCAGTAGTATGGGGACAGTAAGTGAAGCTTTCTTT
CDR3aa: CASSMGTVSEAFF

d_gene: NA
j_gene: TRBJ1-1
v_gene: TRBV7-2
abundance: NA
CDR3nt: TGTGCCAGCAGCTTAGACAGGGTAGGCACTGAAGCTTTCTTT
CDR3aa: CASSLDRVGTEAFF

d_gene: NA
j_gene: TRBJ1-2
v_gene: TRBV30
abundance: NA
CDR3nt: TGTGCCTGGAGGAGGGGAGGGGGTGACTATGGCTACACCTTC
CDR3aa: CAWRRGGGDYGYTF

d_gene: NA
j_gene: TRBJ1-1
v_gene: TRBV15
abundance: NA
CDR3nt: TGTGCCACCCAAAGGAGGGATACAAGGGGAACTGAAGCTTTCTTT
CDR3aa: CATQRRDTRGTEAFF

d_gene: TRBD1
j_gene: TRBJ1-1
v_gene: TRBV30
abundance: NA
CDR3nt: TGTGCCGGAAAACGCCGGGACAGACTGAACACTGAAGCTTTCTTT
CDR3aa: CAGKRRDRLNTEAFF

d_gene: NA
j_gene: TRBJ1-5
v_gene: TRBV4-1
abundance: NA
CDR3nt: TGCGCCAGCAGCCAAGCTGGGACTGTCAATCAGCCCCAGCATTTT
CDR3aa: CASSQAGTVNQPQHF

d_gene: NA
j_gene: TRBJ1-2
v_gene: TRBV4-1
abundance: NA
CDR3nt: TGCGCCAGCAGCCAAGCCTGGACATCACGGAACTATGGCTACACCTTC
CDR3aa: CASSQAWTSRNYGYTF

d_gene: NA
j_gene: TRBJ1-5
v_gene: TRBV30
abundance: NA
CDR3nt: TGTGCCTGGAGTTACGCGGGTGCGTCTCAGCCCCAGCATTTT
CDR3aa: CAWSYAGASQPQHF

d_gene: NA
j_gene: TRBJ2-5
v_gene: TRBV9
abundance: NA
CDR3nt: TGTGCCAGCAGTGATACAGGGACCCCCGGGACCCAGTACTTC
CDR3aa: CASSDTGTPGTQYF

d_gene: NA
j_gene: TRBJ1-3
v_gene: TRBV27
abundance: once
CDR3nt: TGTGCCAGCAGTTTGCTAGGAGAAGACACCATATATTTT
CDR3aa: CASSLLGEDTIYF

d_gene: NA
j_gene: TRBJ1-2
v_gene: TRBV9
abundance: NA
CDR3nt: TGTGCCAGCAGCGTAGCCTTGAAAGGGGGGGTGGACGGCTACACCTTC
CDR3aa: CASSVALKGGVDGYTF

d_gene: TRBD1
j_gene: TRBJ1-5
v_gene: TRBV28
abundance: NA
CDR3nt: TGTGCCAGCAGTTTGGACAGGGGTCAGCCCCAGCATTTT
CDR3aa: CASSLDRGQPQHF

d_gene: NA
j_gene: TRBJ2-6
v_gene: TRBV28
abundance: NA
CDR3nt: TGTGCCAGCAGTTCTTCTGGGGCCAACGTCCTGACTTTC
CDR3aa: CASSSSGANVLTF

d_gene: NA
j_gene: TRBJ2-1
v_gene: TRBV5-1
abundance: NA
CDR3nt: TGCGCCAGCTCCATTTATCGGGGTAATGAGCAGTTCTTC
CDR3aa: CASSIYRGNEQFF

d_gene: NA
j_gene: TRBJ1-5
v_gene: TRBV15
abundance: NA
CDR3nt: TGTGCCACCAGCAGAGATGAGACCGGAGATCAGCCCCAGCATTTT
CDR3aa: CATSRDETGDQPQHF

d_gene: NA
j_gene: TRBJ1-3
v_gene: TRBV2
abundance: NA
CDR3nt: TGTGCCAGCAGTGGAGGACAGATTAGCTCTGGAAACACCATATATTTT
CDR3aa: CASSGGQISSGNTIYF

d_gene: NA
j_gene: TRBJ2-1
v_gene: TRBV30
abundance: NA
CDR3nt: TGTGCCTGGAGTGTAAAAGAAGCGGCCTACAATGAGCAGTTCTTC
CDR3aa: CAWSVKEAAYNEQFF

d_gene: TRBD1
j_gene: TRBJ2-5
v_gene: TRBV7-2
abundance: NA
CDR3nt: TGTGCCAGCAGCTTAGTATTTACCGGGACAGGGGAAGAGACCCAGTACTTC
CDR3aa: CASSLVFTGTGEETQYF

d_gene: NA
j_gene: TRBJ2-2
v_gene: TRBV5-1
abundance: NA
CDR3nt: TGCGCCAGCAGAGGAACGGGGATTAACACCGGGGAGCTGTTTTTT
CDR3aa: CASRGTGINTGELFF

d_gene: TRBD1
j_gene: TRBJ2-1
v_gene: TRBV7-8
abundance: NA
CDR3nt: TGTGCCAGCAGCACCCGACAGGGCGTAAGCTCCTACAATGAGCAGTTCTTC
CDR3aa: CASSTRQGVSSYNEQFF

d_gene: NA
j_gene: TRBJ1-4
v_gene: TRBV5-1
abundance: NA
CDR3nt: TGCGCCAGCAGCGGTGGGAGGGTTGACGAAAAACTGTTTTTT
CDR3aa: CASSGGRVDEKLFF

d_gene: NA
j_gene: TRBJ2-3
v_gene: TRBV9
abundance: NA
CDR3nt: TGTGCCAGTAACACAGATACGCAGTATTTT
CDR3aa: CASNTDTQYF

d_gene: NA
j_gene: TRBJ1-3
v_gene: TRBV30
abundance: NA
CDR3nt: TGTGCCTGGAGTTTTACAGGGATTGCTGGAAACACCATATATTTT
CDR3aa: CAWSFTGIAGNTIYF

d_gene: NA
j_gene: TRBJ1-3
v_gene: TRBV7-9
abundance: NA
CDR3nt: TGTGCCAGCAGCTTAAAAGGGGGAGCTGAAGTCTCTGGAAACACCATATATTTT
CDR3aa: CASSLKGGAEVSGNTIYF

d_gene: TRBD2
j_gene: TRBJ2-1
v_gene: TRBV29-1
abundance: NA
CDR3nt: TGCAGCGTTCCCATTAGCGGGGGCGAGTTCTTC
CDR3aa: CSVPISGGEFF

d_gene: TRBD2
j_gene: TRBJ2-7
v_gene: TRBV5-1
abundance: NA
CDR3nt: TGCGCCAGCAGTTCTCCGGGACTAGCGGGGGCCGACTACGAGCAGTACTTC
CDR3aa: CASSSPGLAGADYEQYF

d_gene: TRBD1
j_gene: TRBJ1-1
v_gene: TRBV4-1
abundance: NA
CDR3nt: TGCGCCAGCAGCCAAGTCACTACAGGGGGCAGGAACGCTGAAGCTTTCTTT
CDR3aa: CASSQVTTGGRNAEAFF

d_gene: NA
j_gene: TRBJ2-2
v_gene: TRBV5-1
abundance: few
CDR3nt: TGCGCCAGCAGCTACTGGGACAACTATGGGGAGAACACCGGGGAGCTGTTTTTT
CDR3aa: CASSYWDNYGENTGELFF

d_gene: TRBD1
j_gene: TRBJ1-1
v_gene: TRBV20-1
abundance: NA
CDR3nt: TGCAGTGCTAGTCGAGGGGGACAGGGCTACACTGAAGCTTTCTTT
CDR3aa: CSASRGGQGYTEAFF

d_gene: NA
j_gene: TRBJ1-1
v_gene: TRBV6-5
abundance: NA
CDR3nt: TGTGCCAGCAGTTACTCCGATTCGGGGGAAAACACTGAAGCTTTCTTT
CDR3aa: CASSYSDSGENTEAFF

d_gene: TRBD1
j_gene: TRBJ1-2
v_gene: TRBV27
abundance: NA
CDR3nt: TGTGCCAGCAGTTTATCGGGGACAGGGGGTGGCTACACCTTC
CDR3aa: CASSLSGTGGGYTF

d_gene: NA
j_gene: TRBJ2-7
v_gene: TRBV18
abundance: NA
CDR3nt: TGTGCCAGCTCACCAGGTGGAGTTTCCTACGAGCAGTACTTC
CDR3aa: CASSPGGVSYEQYF

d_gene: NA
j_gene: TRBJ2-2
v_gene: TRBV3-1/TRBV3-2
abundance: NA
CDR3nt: TGTGCCAGCAGCCAAGAACGAGGGTTGACCGGGGAGCTGTTTTTT
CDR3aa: CASSQERGLTGELFF

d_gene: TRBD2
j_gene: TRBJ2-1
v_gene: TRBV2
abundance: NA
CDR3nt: TGTGCCAGTGAACTAGCGGGGGGGCTGAATGAGCAGTTCTTC
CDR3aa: CASELAGGLNEQFF

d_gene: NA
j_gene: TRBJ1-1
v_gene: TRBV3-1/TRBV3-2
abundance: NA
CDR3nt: TGTGCCAGCAGCCAAGATTTTCCGGAGGCCACTGAAGCTTTCTTT
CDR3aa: CASSQDFPEATEAFF

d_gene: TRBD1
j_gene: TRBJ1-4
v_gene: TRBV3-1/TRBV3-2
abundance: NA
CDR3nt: TGTGCCAGCAGCCCCAGGACAGGCCTACCTAATGAAAAACTGTTTTTT
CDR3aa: CASSPRTGLPNEKLFF

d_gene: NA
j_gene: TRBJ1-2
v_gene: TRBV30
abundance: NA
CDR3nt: TGTGCCTGGAACCGGGGGAATGGCTACACCTTC
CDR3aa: CAWNRGNGYTF

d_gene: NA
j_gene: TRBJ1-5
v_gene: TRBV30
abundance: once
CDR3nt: TGTGCCTGGAGTAAAAGGGCTAGCGGGTTTCAATATAGCAATCAGCCCCAGCATTTT
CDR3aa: CAWSKRASGFQYSNQPQHF

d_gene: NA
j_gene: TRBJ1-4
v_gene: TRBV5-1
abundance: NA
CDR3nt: TGCGCCAGCAGCTTACAATATCAAGCAACTAATGAAAAACTGTTTTTT
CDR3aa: CASSLQYQATNEKLFF

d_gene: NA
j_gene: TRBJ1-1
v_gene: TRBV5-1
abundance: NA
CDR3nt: TGCGCCAGCAGCAGGGGACAGAACACTGAAGCTTTCTTT
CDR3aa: CASSRGQNTEAFF

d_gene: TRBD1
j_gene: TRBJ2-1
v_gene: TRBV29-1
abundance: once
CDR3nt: TGCAGCGTTCTAACAGGGGGATACAATGAGCAGTTCTTC
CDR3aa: CSVLTGGYNEQFF

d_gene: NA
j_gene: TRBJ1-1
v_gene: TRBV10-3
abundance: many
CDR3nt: TGTGCCATCAGTTCACTTAACACTGAAGCTTTCTTT
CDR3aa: CAISSLNTEAFF

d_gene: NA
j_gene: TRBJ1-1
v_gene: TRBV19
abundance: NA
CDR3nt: TGTGCCAGTAACGTCGGAATGGGGGGGAACACTGAAGCTTTCTTT
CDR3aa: CASNVGMGGNTEAFF

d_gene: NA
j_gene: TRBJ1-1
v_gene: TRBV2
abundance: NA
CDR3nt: TGTGCCAGCAAAATCCAGGGAACATCGGACACTGAAGCTTTCTTT
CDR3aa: CASKIQGTSDTEAFF

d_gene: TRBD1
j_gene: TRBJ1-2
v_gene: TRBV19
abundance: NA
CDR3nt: TGTGCCACTAAAGGACAGGGGGCCAATGGCTACACCTTC
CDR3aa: CATKGQGANGYTF

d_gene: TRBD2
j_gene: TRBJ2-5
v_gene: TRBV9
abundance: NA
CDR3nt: TGTGCCAGCAGCTTTTGGGGGGGTCAAGAGACCCAGTACTTC
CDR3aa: CASSFWGGQETQYF

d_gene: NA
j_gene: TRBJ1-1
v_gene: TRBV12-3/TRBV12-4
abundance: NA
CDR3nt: TGTGCCAGCATCTTAAGGGGGGCTTTCTTT
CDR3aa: CASILRGAFF

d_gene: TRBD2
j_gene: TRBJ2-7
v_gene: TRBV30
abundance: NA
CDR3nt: TGTGCCTGGAGTCCGGGACTAGCGCCGGCCTACGAGCAGTACTTC
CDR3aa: CAWSPGLAPAYEQYF

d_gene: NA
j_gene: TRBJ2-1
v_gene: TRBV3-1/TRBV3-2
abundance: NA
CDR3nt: TGTGCCAGCAGCCAAGATAAGGGAGGTGAGCAGTTCTTC
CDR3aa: CASSQDKGGEQFF

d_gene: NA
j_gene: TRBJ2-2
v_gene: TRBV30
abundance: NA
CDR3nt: TGTGCCTGGACCCCCCGAGGGACGAACACCGGGGAGCTGTTTTTT
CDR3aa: CAWTPRGTNTGELFF

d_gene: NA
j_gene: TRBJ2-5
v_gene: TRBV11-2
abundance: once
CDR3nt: TGTGCCAGCAGCATCCCCGGGGGGACCCAGTACTTC
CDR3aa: CASSIPGGTQYF

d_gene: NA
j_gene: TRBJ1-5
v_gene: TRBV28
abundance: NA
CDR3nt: TGTGCCAGCAGTTTACCTAATCAGCCCCAGCATTTT
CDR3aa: CASSLPNQPQHF

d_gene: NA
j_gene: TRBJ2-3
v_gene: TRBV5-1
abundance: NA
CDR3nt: TGCGCCAGCAGCTTTGGCCAGGGTTTCACAGATACGCAGTATTTT
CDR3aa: CASSFGQGFTDTQYF